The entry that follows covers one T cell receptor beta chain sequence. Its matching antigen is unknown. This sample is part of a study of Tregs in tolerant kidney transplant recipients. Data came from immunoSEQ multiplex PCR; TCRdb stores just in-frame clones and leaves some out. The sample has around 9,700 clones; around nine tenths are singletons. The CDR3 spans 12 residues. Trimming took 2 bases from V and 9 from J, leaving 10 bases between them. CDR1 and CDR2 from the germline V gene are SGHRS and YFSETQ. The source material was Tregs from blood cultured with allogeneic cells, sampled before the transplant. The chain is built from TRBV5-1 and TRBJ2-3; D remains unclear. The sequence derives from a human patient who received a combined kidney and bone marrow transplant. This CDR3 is CASSFGQSTQYF. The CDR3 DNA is TGCGCCAGCAGCTTCGGGCAGTCGACGCAGTATTTT.